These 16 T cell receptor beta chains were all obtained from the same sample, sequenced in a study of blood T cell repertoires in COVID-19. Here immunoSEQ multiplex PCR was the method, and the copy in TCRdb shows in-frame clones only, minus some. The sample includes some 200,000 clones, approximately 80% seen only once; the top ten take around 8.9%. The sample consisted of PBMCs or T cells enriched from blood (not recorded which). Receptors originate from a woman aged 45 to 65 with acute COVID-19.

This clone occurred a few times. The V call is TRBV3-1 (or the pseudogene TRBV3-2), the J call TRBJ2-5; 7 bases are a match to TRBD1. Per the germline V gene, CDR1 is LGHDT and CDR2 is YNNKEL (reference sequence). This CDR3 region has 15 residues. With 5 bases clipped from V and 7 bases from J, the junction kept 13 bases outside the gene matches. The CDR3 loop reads CASSLQGWTMGTQYF. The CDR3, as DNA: TGTGCCAGCAGCTTACAGGGGTGGACCATGGGGACCCAGTACTTC.

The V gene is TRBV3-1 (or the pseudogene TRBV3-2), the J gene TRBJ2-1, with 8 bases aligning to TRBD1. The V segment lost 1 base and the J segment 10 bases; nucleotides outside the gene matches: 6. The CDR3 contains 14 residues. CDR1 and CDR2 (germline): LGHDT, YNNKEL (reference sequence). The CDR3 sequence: CASSQVGRDREQFF. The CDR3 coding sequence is TGTGCCAGCAGCCAAGTCGGTCGGGACAGGGAGCAGTTCTTC.

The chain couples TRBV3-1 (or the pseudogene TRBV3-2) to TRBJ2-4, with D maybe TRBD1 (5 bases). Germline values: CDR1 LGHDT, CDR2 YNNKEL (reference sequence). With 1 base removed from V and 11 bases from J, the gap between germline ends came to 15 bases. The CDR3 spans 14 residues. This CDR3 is CASSQVQARSVQYF. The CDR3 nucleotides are TGTGCCAGCAGCCAAGTACAGGCCCGAAGTGTTCAGTACTTC.

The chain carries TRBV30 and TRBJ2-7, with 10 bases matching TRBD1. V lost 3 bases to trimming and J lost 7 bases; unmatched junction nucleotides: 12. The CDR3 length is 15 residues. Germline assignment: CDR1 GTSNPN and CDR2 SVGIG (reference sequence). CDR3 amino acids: CAWSGGQGGSREQYF. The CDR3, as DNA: TGTGCCTGGAGCGGTGGACAGGGGGGCTCCAGAGAGCAGTACTTC.

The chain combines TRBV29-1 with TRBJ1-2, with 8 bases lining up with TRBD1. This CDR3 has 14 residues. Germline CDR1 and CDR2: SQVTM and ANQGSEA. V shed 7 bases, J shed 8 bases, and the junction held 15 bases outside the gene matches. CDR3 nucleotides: TGCAGCGCGATTTTATTGACAGGGGACCGCGGCTACACCTTC. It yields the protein CSAILLTGDRGYTF.

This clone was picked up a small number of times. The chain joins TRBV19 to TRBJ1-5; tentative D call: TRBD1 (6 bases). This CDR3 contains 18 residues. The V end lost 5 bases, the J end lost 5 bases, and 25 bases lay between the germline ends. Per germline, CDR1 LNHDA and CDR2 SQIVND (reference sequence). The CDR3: CASSLWGKGGKIDQPQHF. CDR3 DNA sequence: TGTGCCAGTAGTCTATGGGGTAAGGGGGGGAAGATCGATCAGCCCCAGCATTTT.

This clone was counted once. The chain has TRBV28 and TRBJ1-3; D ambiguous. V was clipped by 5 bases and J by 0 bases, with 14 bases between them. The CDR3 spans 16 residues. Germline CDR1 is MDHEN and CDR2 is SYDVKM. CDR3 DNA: TGTGCCAGCAGTACTACCAGCCGCTCCTCTGGAAACACCATATATTTT. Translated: CASSTTSRSSGNTIYF.

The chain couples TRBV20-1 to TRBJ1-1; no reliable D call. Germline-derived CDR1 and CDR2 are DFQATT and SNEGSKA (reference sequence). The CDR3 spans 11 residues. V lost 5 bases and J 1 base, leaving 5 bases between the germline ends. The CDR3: CSAYRNTEAFF. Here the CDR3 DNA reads TGCAGTGCTTACAGGAACACTGAAGCTTTCTTT.

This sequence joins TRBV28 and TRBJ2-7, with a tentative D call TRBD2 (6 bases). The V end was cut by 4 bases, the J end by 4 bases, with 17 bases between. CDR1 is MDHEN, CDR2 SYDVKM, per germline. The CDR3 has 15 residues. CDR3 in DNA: TGTGCCAGCAGTTGGCGACCGGGACTTTATTACGAGCAGTACTTC. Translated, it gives CASSWRPGLYYEQYF.

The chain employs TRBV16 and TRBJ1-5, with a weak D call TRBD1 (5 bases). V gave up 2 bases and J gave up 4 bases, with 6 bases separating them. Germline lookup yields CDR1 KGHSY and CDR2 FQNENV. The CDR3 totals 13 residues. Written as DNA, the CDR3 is TGTGCCAGCAGCCAAGGGGGGAATCAGCCCCAGCATTTT. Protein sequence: CASSQGGNQPQHF.

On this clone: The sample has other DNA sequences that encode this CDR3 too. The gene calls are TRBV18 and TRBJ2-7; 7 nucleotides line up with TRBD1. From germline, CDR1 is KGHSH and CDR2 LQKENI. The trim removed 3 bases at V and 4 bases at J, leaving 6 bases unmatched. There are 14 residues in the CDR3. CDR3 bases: TGTGCCAGCTCACCGCTGGGACAGTCTTACGAGCAGTACTTC. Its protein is CASSPLGQSYEQYF. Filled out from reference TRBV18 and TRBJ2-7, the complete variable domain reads NAGVMQNPRHLVRRRGQEARLRCSPMKGHSHVYWYRQLPEEGLKFMVYLQKENIIDESGMPKERFSAEFPKEGPSILRIQQVVRGDSAAYFCASSPLGQSYEQYFGPGTRLTVT.

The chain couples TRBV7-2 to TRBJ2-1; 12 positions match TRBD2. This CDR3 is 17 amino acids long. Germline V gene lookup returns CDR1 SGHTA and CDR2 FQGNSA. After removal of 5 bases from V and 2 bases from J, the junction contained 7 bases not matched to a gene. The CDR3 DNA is TGTGCCAGCAGCCCACGGACTAGCGGGATCCCCTACAATGAGCAGTTCTTC. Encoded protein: CASSPRTSGIPYNEQFF.

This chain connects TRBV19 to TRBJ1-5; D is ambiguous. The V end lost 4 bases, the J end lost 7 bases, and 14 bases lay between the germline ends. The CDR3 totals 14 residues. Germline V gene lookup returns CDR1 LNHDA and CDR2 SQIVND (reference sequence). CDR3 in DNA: TGTGCCAGTAGTAACGTTGTTGCAGGCCAGCCCCAGCATTTT. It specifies CASSNVVAGQPQHF.

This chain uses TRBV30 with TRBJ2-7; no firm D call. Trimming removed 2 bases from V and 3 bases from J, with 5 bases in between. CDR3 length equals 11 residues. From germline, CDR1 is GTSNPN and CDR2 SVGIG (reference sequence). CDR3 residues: CAWSSYYEQYF. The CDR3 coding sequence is TGTGCCTGGAGTAGCTACTACGAGCAGTACTTC.

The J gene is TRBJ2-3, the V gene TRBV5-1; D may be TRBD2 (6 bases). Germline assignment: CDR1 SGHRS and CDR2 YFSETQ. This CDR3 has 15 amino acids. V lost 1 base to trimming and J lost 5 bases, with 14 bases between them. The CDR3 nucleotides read TGCGCCAGCAGCTTGTGGGGGGTCTCACAAGATACGCAGTATTTT. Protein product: CASSLWGVSQDTQYF. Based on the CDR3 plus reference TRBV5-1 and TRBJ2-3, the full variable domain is KAGVTQTPRYLIKTRGQQVTLSCSPISGHRSVSWYQQTPGQGLQFLFEYFSETQRNKGNFPGRFSGRQFSNSRSEMNVSTLELGDSALYLCASSLWGVSQDTQYFGPGTRLTVL.

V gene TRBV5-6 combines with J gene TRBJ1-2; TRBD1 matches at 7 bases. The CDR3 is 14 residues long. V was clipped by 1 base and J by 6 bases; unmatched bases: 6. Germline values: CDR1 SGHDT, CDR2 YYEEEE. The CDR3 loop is CASSLRGGQNGYTF. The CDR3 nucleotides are TGTGCCAGCAGCTTGAGAGGGGGCCAAAATGGCTACACCTTC.